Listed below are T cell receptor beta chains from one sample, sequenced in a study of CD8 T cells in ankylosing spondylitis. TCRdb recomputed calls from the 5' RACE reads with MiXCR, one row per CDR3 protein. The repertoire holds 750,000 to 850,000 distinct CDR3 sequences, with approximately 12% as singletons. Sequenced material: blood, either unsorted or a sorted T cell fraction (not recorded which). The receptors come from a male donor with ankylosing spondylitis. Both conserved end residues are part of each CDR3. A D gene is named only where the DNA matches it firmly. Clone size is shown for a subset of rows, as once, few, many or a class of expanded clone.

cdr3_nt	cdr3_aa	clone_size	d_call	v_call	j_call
TGCAGTGCAAATCCGGGACACAAAGAGACCCAGTACTTC	CSANPGHKETQYF	few	.	TRBV20-1	TRBJ2-5
TGCGCCAGCTCTCTACAGGGGAGATCTAGCACAGATACGCAGTATTTT	CASSLQGRSSTDTQYF	few	TRBD1	TRBV5-1	TRBJ2-3
TGCAGCGCTTCGCTGGGGACTAGCATCTACGAGCAGTACTTC	CSASLGTSIYEQYF	many	TRBD2	TRBV29-1	TRBJ2-7
TGCGCCAGCAGCTTTGACGGAACCACCTCCTACGAGCAGTACTTC	CASSFDGTTSYEQYF	.	.	TRBV5-1	TRBJ2-7
TGTGCCAGCAGCTTAGGGGCTAGCGGTCCTGCCTACGAGCAGTACTTC	CASSLGASGPAYEQYF	few	TRBD2	TRBV7-2	TRBJ2-7
TGCAGTGCTTCAGGACTAGCGGGAGTCCCCTACAATGAGCAGTTCTTC	CSASGLAGVPYNEQFF	many	TRBD2	TRBV20-1	TRBJ2-1
TGCGCCAGCAGCCAAGATTCCGGACTAGCTGGATACAATGAGCAGTTCTTC	CASSQDSGLAGYNEQFF	.	TRBD2	TRBV4-3	TRBJ2-1
TGTGCCAGCAGAATAAGTCTAGCGAACACCGGGGAGCTGTTTTTT	CASRISLANTGELFF	.	.	TRBV6-1	TRBJ2-2
TGCGCCAGCAACAAGCAGGGGGGGGCCTACAATGAGCAGTTCTTC	CASNKQGGAYNEQFF	.	.	TRBV5-1	TRBJ2-1
TGTGCCAGCAGCCACCCCCCAGCCGCCGGGGACAGTGGCTACGAGCAGTACTTC	CASSHPPAAGDSGYEQYF	many	TRBD1	TRBV3-1	TRBJ2-7
TGTGCCAGCAGCTTAGGGGGGAGGTGGGGGAGCTCCTACAATGAGCAGTTCTTC	CASSLGGRWGSSYNEQFF	.	.	TRBV7-6	TRBJ2-1
TGCGCCAGCAGCGCTTTAGCGGGAGGGCCCAATGAGCAGTTCTTC	CASSALAGGPNEQFF	few	TRBD2	TRBV5-1	TRBJ2-1
TGTGCCAGCAGCCCAAGACCCCACAATGAGCAGTTCTTC	CASSPRPHNEQFF	.	.	TRBV9	TRBJ2-1
TGTGCCAGCAGCCCTTGGACTAGGAGCACAGATACGCAGTATTTT	CASSPWTRSTDTQYF	few	TRBD2	TRBV9	TRBJ2-3
TGCGCCAGCAGCCCCGACCACCCCACAGATACGCAGTATTTT	CASSPDHPTDTQYF	.	.	TRBV5-1	TRBJ2-3
TGCGCCAGCAGCTTTTTCGGGGAAGCCAAAAACATTCAGTACTTC	CASSFFGEAKNIQYF	.	.	TRBV5-1	TRBJ2-4
TGTGCCAGCTCACCCACCGCGGCCTATGAAGCTTTCTTT	CASSPTAAYEAFF	.	.	TRBV18	TRBJ1-1
TGTGCCAGCAGCTATAGCGGGATGAGGTCAGATACGCAGTATTTT	CASSYSGMRSDTQYF	few	TRBD2	TRBV7-9	TRBJ2-3
TGCAGTGCAACGGGGTACAATGAGCAGTTCTTC	CSATGYNEQFF	many	.	TRBV20-1	TRBJ2-1
TGTGCCAGCAGCCGACTAGTTCCCGGGACTAGCGGGATTGAGACCCAGTACTTC	CASSRLVPGTSGIETQYF	.	TRBD2	TRBV9	TRBJ2-5
TGTGCCAGCAGTGAAACGGGGAGATCCGGCTCCTACGAGCAGTACTTC	CASSETGRSGSYEQYF	many	.	TRBV2	TRBJ2-7
TGCGCCAGCAGCGGAACAGGGGGCGCCCGCTATGGCTACACCTTC	CASSGTGGARYGYTF	few	TRBD1	TRBV5-1	TRBJ1-2
TGTGCCAGCAGGGCCCTCGCGGGGACTTACAATGAGCAGTTCTTC	CASRALAGTYNEQFF	.	.	TRBV2	TRBJ2-1
TGCAGCGTTCTGGGACAGACCAGGGCAGATACGCAGTATTTT	CSVLGQTRADTQYF	few	TRBD1	TRBV29-1	TRBJ2-3
TGCGCCAGCAGCCAAGATCTCGGTCGGTCCGTGCGGTTC	CASSQDLGRSVRF	few	.	TRBV4-3	TRBJ2-7
TGCAGCGTTGATTCCGCTTATAGCAATCAGCCCCAGCATTTT	CSVDSAYSNQPQHF	.	.	TRBV29-1	TRBJ1-5
TGCAGTGCTAGTGTTAGGACTAGCGGCACAGATACGCAGTATTTT	CSASVRTSGTDTQYF	.	TRBD2	TRBV20-1	TRBJ2-3
TGTGCCAGCAGCTTAGTCGGCAGTTCCTACGAGCAGTACTTC	CASSLVGSSYEQYF	many	.	TRBV7-2	TRBJ2-7
TGCAGTGCTAGACAGGCTCAGGAGCCCCAGCATTTT	CSARQAQEPQHF	few	.	TRBV20-1	TRBJ1-5
TGTGCCAGCAGCTTATCCAGCGGGAGACCTAGGGAGCAGTTCTTC	CASSLSSGRPREQFF	.	TRBD2	TRBV5-5	TRBJ2-1
TGTGCCAGCTCATTAGAGGGGCAGACGAACACTGAAGCTTTCTTT	CASSLEGQTNTEAFF	.	.	TRBV18	TRBJ1-1
TGCGCCAGCTCCCTGGGCGGGGGCCTGAACCAAGAGACCCAGTACTTC	CASSLGGGLNQETQYF	few	.	TRBV5-1	TRBJ2-5
TGTGCCAGCAGCTCCGTCTCCACTGAAGCTTTCTTT	CASSSVSTEAFF	few	.	TRBV7-2	TRBJ1-1
TGCGCCAGCAGCTCCACCGGGACGGTAACCTACGAGCAGTACTTC	CASSSTGTVTYEQYF	few	.	TRBV5-1	TRBJ2-7
TGTGCCAGTAGTACGACAGGGGGCGAGGGGGCCCAGCATTTT	CASSTTGGEGAQHF	.	TRBD1	TRBV19	TRBJ1-5
TGCGCCAGCAGCGTCTCTAGCGGGGCTCCCTACGAGCAGTACTTC	CASSVSSGAPYEQYF	.	TRBD2	TRBV5-1	TRBJ2-7
TGTGCCAGCAGCTTAGGGACCCCCTTTGGAAGCAATCAGCCCCAGCATTTT	CASSLGTPFGSNQPQHF	.	.	TRBV7-8	TRBJ1-5
TGCGCCAGCAGCTTGAGTTATGGGGTGGTGAGTACGCAGTATTTT	CASSLSYGVVSTQYF	.	.	TRBV5-1	TRBJ2-3
TGTGCCAACCGGCAGGAAGGGAACACCGGGGAGCTGTTTTTT	CANRQEGNTGELFF	few	.	TRBV10-3	TRBJ2-2
TGTGCCTGGAGGGGCGGCTCGAGCACAGATACGCAGTATTTT	CAWRGGSSTDTQYF	.	.	TRBV30	TRBJ2-3
TGCGCCAGCAGGGCTAGCGGGGGCCTAAGCTCCTACAATGAGCAGTTCTTC	CASRASGGLSSYNEQFF	few	TRBD2	TRBV5-1	TRBJ2-1
TGCGCCAGCAGCCCACAATTCTATCAGCAGAGCTCCTACAATGAGCAGTTCTTC	CASSPQFYQQSSYNEQFF	few	.	TRBV4-3	TRBJ2-1
TGCAGCGTTGACCGGGGCCCAGAAGACACCATATATTTT	CSVDRGPEDTIYF	many	.	TRBV29-1	TRBJ1-3
TGTGCCAGCAGTACCCGAGGAACGGCGAACACCGGGGAGCTGTTTTTT	CASSTRGTANTGELFF	few	.	TRBV6-5	TRBJ2-2
TGTGCCAGCAGCTTCGGCCGTGGCGATGAGCAGTTCTTC	CASSFGRGDEQFF	.	.	TRBV5-5	TRBJ2-1
TGTGCCAGCAGCTTAGTGGGGACTAGCCCAGGTGAGCAGTTCTTC	CASSLVGTSPGEQFF	.	TRBD2	TRBV7-2	TRBJ2-1
TGTGCCAGCAGCCTAGGGAAGAGGGCTCTGAACACCGGGGAGCTGTTTTTT	CASSLGKRALNTGELFF	few	.	TRBV12-3/TRBV12-4	TRBJ2-2
TGTGCCAGCAGTTCCCAGGGACAGGGGTCTCGCGGTAATGAAAAACTGTTTTTT	CASSSQGQGSRGNEKLFF	.	TRBD1	TRBV12-3/TRBV12-4	TRBJ1-4
TGTGCCAGCAGAACGGGACTAGCGGAAAACAATGAGCAGTTCTTC	CASRTGLAENNEQFF	.	TRBD2	TRBV12-3/TRBV12-4	TRBJ2-1
TGCAGTGCTTTGACAGGGGGCCTCAATCAGCCCCAGCATTTT	CSALTGGLNQPQHF	.	TRBD1	TRBV20-1	TRBJ1-5
TGTGCCAGCAGCTTAGCATACAGGGCCCTCTACGAGCAGTACTTC	CASSLAYRALYEQYF	.	.	TRBV7-8	TRBJ2-7
TGCAGTGCCATAGTTGATAGCAATCAGCCCCAGCATTTT	CSAIVDSNQPQHF	.	.	TRBV20-1	TRBJ1-5
TGTGCCAGCAGCTTGGACCGGGACAGGGGGGATGGCTACACCTTC	CASSLDRDRGDGYTF	few	TRBD1	TRBV5-5	TRBJ1-2
TGTGCCAGCAGTTACGGCTCGGCGGCGGCGCAGTACTTC	CASSYGSAAAQYF	few	.	TRBV6-2/TRBV6-3	TRBJ2-7
TGTGCCATCAGTCCCTCGGGACAGGAACCCCACGAGCAGTACTTC	CAISPSGQEPHEQYF	few	TRBD1	TRBV10-3	TRBJ2-7